Below are 18 T cell receptor beta chains sequenced from a single sample in a study of tumor-infiltrating lymphocytes in primary liver carcinoma. The authors made TCR beta cDNA from about 500 ng total RNA with a constant-region primer. Three nested multiplex PCR rounds, a slightly modified ARM-PCR method, built the TCR beta libraries. With TRBV1-TRBV30 forward primers and a C-beta reverse primer, the first two PCR rounds were run for around 11 cycles each. TCRdb independently ran MiXCR on the multiplex PCR reads; one entry per CDR3 protein. The sample comprises about 200,000 distinct CDR3 sequences, less than 65% of which are singletons, and roughly 6.8% rests with the top ten. They got blood RNA out of unsorted whole blood and also pulled out germline DNA. Sequencing was done on a sample of peripheral blood. The receptors were sampled from a woman aged 55-75 years with primary liver carcinoma and hepatitis B virus infection.

V and J are TRBV11-2 and TRBJ1-3; maybe TRBD1 (6 bases). The CDR3 runs to 15 residues. V gave up 5 bases and J gave up 4 bases, with 15 bases separating them. CDR1 is SGHAT, CDR2 FQNNGV, per germline. The CDR3, as DNA: TGTGCCAGCAGCCCCTGGGACAACTCGGGAAACACCATATATTTT. Translation: CASSPWDNSGNTIYF.

As to this clonotype: At one of its ends the junction is not consistent with the germline gene, which may arise from a read error. The gene calls are TRBV11-3 and TRBJ2-1; 7 positions agree with TRBD2. Germline V gives CDR1 SGHNT, CDR2 YENEEA. This CDR3 is 16 amino acids long. As DNA, the CDR3 is TGTGTCAGCAGCTCGGAGCTAGTGGGAGGGCCACAAAAGCACTTCTTC. Translated, it gives CVSSSELVGGPQKHFF. The full variable domain, completed using reference TRBV11-3 and TRBJ2-1, is EAGVVQSPRYKIIEKKQPVAFWCNPISGHNTLYWYLQNLGQGPELLIRYENEEAVDDSQLPKDRFSAERLKGVDSTLKIQPAELGDSAVYLCVSSSELVGGPQKHFFGPGTRLTVL.

This clonotype was detected only a few times. The junction differs from germline at one of its ends, possibly a read error. The rearrangement joins TRBV14 to TRBJ2-2, with D perhaps TRBD2 (5 bases). The germline gives CDR1 SGHDN, CDR2 FVKESK. The CDR3 is 13 amino acids. CDR3: CASSHVAYGKLFF. In nucleotides, the CDR3 is TGTGCCAGCAGCCATGTAGCATACGGGAAGCTGTTTTTT.

This clonotype was counted once. The chain employs TRBV30 and TRBJ1-1, with D tentatively TRBD1 (5 bases). The CDR3 contains 13 residues. Germline CDR1 reads GTSNPN; CDR2 reads SVGIG (reference sequence). The ends were cut back, 6 bases at V and 5 bases at J, with 16 bases in the middle. CDR3 loop: CACQRRGNTEAFF. CDR3 sequence (DNA): TGTGCCTGCCAACGAAGGGGCAATACTGAAGCTTTCTTT.

About this clonotype: No conserved phenylalanine or tryptophan is present at the end of the CDR3, so a read error is the likely explanation. The chain couples TRBV7-8 to TRBJ2-4, with TRBD1 identical over 9 bases. The CDR3 sequence is 16 residues long. Germline V gene lookup returns CDR1 SGHVS and CDR2 FQNEAQ. The CDR3: CASNQIPGQGQNFQYL. CDR3 coding DNA: TGTGCCAGCAACCAAATTCCGGGACAGGGTCAAAACTTTCAGTACCTC.

For this clonotype: Since a much larger clone is just one base distant, this may be a read error. Since the CDR3 does not end with the conserved phenylalanine or tryptophan, this likely comes from a read error. The V call is TRBV6-1, the J call TRBJ2-2; the D gene is possibly TRBD1 (6 bases). Trimming stripped 7 bases from V and 8 bases from J, with 17 bases between. Germline V gives CDR1 MNHNS, CDR2 SASEGT. The CDR3 extends over 14 amino acids. The CDR3 is CASTADRRGGELFY. DNA of the CDR3: TGTGCCAGCACCGCCGACAGGCGCGGAGGGGAGCTGTTTTAT.

A word on this clonotype: The junction differs from germline at one of its ends, possibly a read error. The chain recombines TRBV11-2 with TRBJ2-5; unclear D gene. Germline V gene data show CDR1 as SGHAT and CDR2 as FQNNGV. The CDR3 consists of 14 residues. CDR3 amino acids: CASSPTDRKETQYF. CDR3 DNA sequence: TGTGCCAGCAGCCCAACCGACCGCAAAGAGACCCAGTATTTC.

Turning to this clonotype: Germline is not matched at one junction end, which may reflect a read error. V and J are TRBV15 and TRBJ1-6, with 7 bases matching TRBD1. Germline V gene data show CDR1 as LNHNV and CDR2 as YYDKDF (reference sequence). The CDR3 covers 15 residues. CDR3 sequence reads: CATCRETGYNSPLHF. In DNA, the CDR3 is TGTGCCACCTGCAGAGAGACAGGGTACAATTCACCCCTCCACTTT.

A note on this clonotype: The junction departs from the called germline gene at one end, perhaps through a read error. The chain couples TRBV11-2 to TRBJ2-1; 7 bases line up with TRBD1. The CDR3 loop spans 17 amino acids. Germline V gene data show CDR1 as SGHAT and CDR2 as FQNNGV. The CDR3 loop is CANSLRPGQRFYEEQFF. CDR3 DNA: TGTGCCAACAGCTTACGACCGGGACAGAGATTCTACGAAGAGCAGTTCTTC.

Note on this clonotype: A much larger clone is a single base away; this may be a read error. The chain has TRBV12-3 or TRBV12-4 and TRBJ2-1, with 15 bases identical to TRBD2. V trimming: 3 bases; J trimming: 6 bases; junction bases outside the gene matches: 6. The CDR3 is 17 residues long. The CDR3 DNA is TGTGCCAGCAGTTTTGGGACTAGCGGGAGGATGGGCAATGAGCAGTTCTTC. Its protein is CASSFGTSGRMGNEQFF.

The CDR3 region has the DNA TGTGCCAGCAGCTCCCGGGGCGCGCAGACCATGGGCAGTGAGCAGTTCTTC. This codes for CASSSRGAQTMGSEQFF. The chain recombines TRBV11-3 with TRBJ2-1; tentatively, D is TRBD1 or TRBD2 (5 bases each). Germline assignment: CDR1 SGHNT and CDR2 YENEEA. Trimming shortened V by 4 bases and J by 9 bases, and 25 bases separated the two germline ends. The CDR3 length is 17 residues.

Regarding this clonotype: At one of its ends the junction is not consistent with the germline gene, which may arise from a read error. This chain connects TRBV11-2 to TRBJ2-3; no clear D. The germline V gene encodes CDR1 SGHAT and CDR2 FQNNGV. The CDR3 has 13 amino acids. The CDR3 spells CSSIYTNTDTQYF. DNA of the CDR3: TGTTCCAGCATCTACACTAACACAGATACGCAGTATTTT.

V gene TRBV28 combines with J gene TRBJ1-5, with D tentatively TRBD1 (5 bases). CDR3 size: 12 residues. The germline V and J ends were trimmed by 2 bases and 14 bases, with 13 bases remaining between them. Germline values: CDR1 MDHEN, CDR2 SYDVKM. The CDR3 coding sequence is TGTGCCAGCAGTTTAGTTGGGGCCGCAAAGCATTTT. This gives the protein CASSLVGAAKHF.

The J gene is TRBJ2-1, the V gene TRBV5-1, with D tentatively TRBD2 (6 bases). Germline values: CDR1 SGHRS, CDR2 YFSETQ. Trimming took 0 bases from V and 2 from J, leaving 18 bases between them. The CDR3 contains 18 residues. CDR3 sequence reads: CASSLGPGTPNAYNEQFF. CDR3 DNA sequence: TGCGCCAGCAGCTTGGGGCCTGGGACTCCCAATGCCTACAATGAGCAGTTCTTC.

Concerning this clonotype: This may stem from a read error, because a much larger clone lies one nucleotide away. The chain is built from TRBV6-1 and TRBJ2-7; 10 bases are shared with TRBD2. The V segment lost 10 bases and the J segment 3 bases; nucleotides outside the gene matches: 15. Germline CDR1 is MNHNS and CDR2 is SASEGT. The CDR3 extends over 16 amino acids. DNA of the CDR3: TGTGCCAACAGCCCCCAGCGGACTAGCGGAGTCTACGAGCAGTACTTC. It specifies CANSPQRTSGVYEQYF.

The chain links TRBV6-1 to TRBJ2-1, with 12 bases lining up with TRBD2. This CDR3 is built from 16 residues. Germline loops: CDR1 MNHNS, CDR2 SASEGT. Trimming took 5 bases from V and 8 from J; bases not matched to a gene: 10. This CDR3 is CASSPGLAGMSDEQFF. Written as DNA, the CDR3 is TGTGCCAGCAGTCCAGGACTAGCGGGAATGAGCGATGAGCAGTTCTTC.

V gene TRBV11-2 combines with J gene TRBJ2-1, with D perhaps assigned TRBD1 or TRBD2 (5 bases each). With 5 bases removed from V and 15 bases from J, the gap between germline ends came to 29 bases. The germline gives CDR1 SGHAT, CDR2 FQNNGV. The CDR3 is 16 amino acids. CDR3 amino acids: CASSLLSGPSYNERFF. The CDR3 DNA reads TGTGCCAGCAGCCTTCTTTCGGGACCCTCCTACAATGAACGGTTCTTC. The variable domain in full, completed from reference TRBV11-2 and TRBJ2-1, reads EAGVAQSPRYKIIEKRQSVAFWCNPISGHATLYWYQQILGQGPKLLIQFQNNGVVDDSQLPKDRFSAERLKGVDSTLKIQPAKLEDSAVYLCASSLLSGPSYNERFFGPGTRLTVL.

The table lists this clonotype with a few counts. One junction end does not reproduce the germline sequence, and a read error may be involved. This chain links TRBV13 with TRBJ2-7; 13 bases are shared with TRBD2. Germline V gene sequence: CDR1 PRHDT, CDR2 FYEKMQ (reference sequence). This CDR3 has 16 amino acids. CDR3 DNA sequence: TGTGCCAGCAGCTCGGGACTAGCGGGATTGGGGTCTGAGCAATACTTC. Translating gives CASSSGLAGLGSEQYF. Using reference TRBV13 and TRBJ2-7 for the parts outside the CDR3, the full variable domain is AAGVIQSPRHLIKEKRETATLKCYPIPRHDTVYWYQQGPGQDPQFLISFYEKMQSDKGSIPDRFSAQQFSDYHSELNMSSLELGDSALYFCASSSGLAGLGSEQYFGPGTRLTVT.